Shown below are 12 T cell receptor beta chains from a single sample sequenced in a study of T cells in Graves' hyperthyroidism and ophthalmopathy. Amplified TCR beta CDR3 regions came from RNA transcripts. When the TCR CDR3 underwent first-round RT-PCR, the HTBI primer set was used. TCRdb reprocessed the multiplex PCR reads via MiXCR and lists one record per CDR3 protein. The sample records under 250,000 distinct CDR3 sequences, around a sixth being singletons. Sequencing was carried out using blood. The receptor source for this set is a woman aged 45-65 years with Graves' hyperthyroidism.

Ten or more counts support this clonotype. The rearrangement links TRBV12-3 or TRBV12-4 to TRBJ2-1; D is possibly TRBD2 (6 bases). The CDR3 contains 13 residues. V was pared by 10 bases and J by 5 bases, with 15 bases between. CDR3 DNA sequence: TGTGCCAACAAAAGGTGGGGGGACAATGAGCAGTTCTTC. Translation: CANKRWGDNEQFF.

This clonotype was found a few times. The chain links TRBV11-3 to TRBJ2-5, with 11 bases that match TRBD2. Germline CDR1 and CDR2: SGHNT and YENEEA. Germline trimming cut 5 bases from V and 2 bases from J; bases unmatched to any gene: 4. The CDR3 contains 15 residues. The chain's CDR3 is CASSLTSGRQETQYF. CDR3 sequence (DNA): TGTGCCAGCAGCCTCACTAGCGGGAGACAAGAGACCCAGTACTTC.

This clonotype was seen a handful of times. This chain connects TRBV29-1 to TRBJ1-1, with TRBD1 matching over 7 bases. Germline V lookup: CDR1 SQVTM, CDR2 ANQGSEA. The J segment lost 0 bases and the V segment lost 8 bases, leaving 3 bases of the junction unmatched. The length of the CDR3 is 12 residues. In DNA form, the CDR3 reads TGCAGCATCGACAGGGTGAACACTGAAGCTTTCTTT. It codes for CSIDRVNTEAFF.

This clonotype was seen at least ten times. The V call is TRBV24-1, the J call TRBJ2-1, with 8 positions matching TRBD2. CDR1 and CDR2 (germline): KGHDR, SFDVKD. After removal of 4 bases from V and 9 bases from J, the junction contained 10 bases not matched to a gene. The CDR3 contains 15 residues. Here the CDR3 reads CATSDATSGEIEQFF. DNA for the CDR3: TGTGCCACCAGTGACGCCACTAGCGGTGAAATTGAGCAGTTCTTC.

This clonotype was seen a handful of times. The chain has TRBV7-8 and TRBJ2-2; D gene unclear. Germline values: CDR1 SGHVS, CDR2 FQNEAQ. The CDR3 covers 14 residues. Trimming left V 0 bases short and J 4 bases short, with 6 bases between. The CDR3 loop is CASSLAGSTGELFF. CDR3 coding DNA: TGTGCCAGCAGCTTAGCGGGAAGCACCGGGGAGCTGTTTTTT.

The chain carries TRBV18 and TRBJ1-1; D not certain. Trimming removed 0 bases from V and 0 bases from J, with 8 bases in between. Germline V CDR1 and CDR2: KGHSH, LQKENI. The CDR3 has 15 residues. The CDR3 region has the DNA TGTGCCAGCTCACCACCGGGGTCTTTGAACACTGAAGCTTTCTTT. Its protein is CASSPPGSLNTEAFF.

This clonotype was seen at least ten times. The V and J genes are TRBV20-1 and TRBJ2-3; 10 nucleotides match TRBD2. Germline values: CDR1 DFQATT, CDR2 SNEGSKA (reference sequence). The CDR3 totals 16 residues. J was trimmed by 0 bases and V by 4 bases; bases with no gene match: 7. Here the CDR3 DNA reads TGCAGTGCTATTGTCCGAGCGGGAGGGAGCACAGATACGCAGTATTTT. It encodes CSAIVRAGGSTDTQYF.

The table lists this clonotype with a few counts. The rearrangement joins TRBV29-1 to TRBJ2-3; 10 nucleotides line up with TRBD2. Germline V gene sequence: CDR1 SQVTM, CDR2 ANQGSEA. The CDR3 extends over 15 amino acids. J gave up 2 bases and V 7 bases, and 9 bases lay outside the gene matches. The CDR3 nucleotides are TGCAGCGGATTAGCGGGAGGATTGAACACAGATACGCAGTATTTT. Protein sequence: CSGLAGGLNTDTQYF.

V gene TRBV19 combines with J gene TRBJ1-2, with D uncertain. With 5 bases removed from V and 5 bases from J, the gap between germline ends came to 15 bases. Germline CDR1 LNHDA, CDR2 SQIVND (reference sequence). The CDR3 totals 14 residues. In DNA form, the CDR3 reads TGTGCCAGTAGTGAAACTGTGGGGTCTTATGGCTACACCTTC. Translating it yields CASSETVGSYGYTF.

This clonotype was detected many times. The chain recombines TRBV5-1 with TRBJ2-7; D may be TRBD2 (5 bases). V was shortened by 0 bases and J by 5 bases, with 9 bases between the two germline ends. The CDR3 runs 13 residues. The germline V gene encodes CDR1 SGHRS and CDR2 YFSETQ. The CDR3 is CASSLATGDEQYF. CDR3 DNA: TGCGCCAGCAGCTTGGCCACCGGGGACGAGCAGTACTTC.

The V call is TRBV6-4, the J call TRBJ2-1, with 7 bases fitting TRBD2. V lost 3 bases to trimming and J lost 7 bases; unmatched junction nucleotides: 15. The length of the CDR3 is 17 residues. Germline V gene lookup returns CDR1 MRHNA and CDR2 SNTAGT. The DNA of the CDR3 is TGTGCCAGCAGTGAAAGACCGTGGGAGGGCCATTGGAATGAGCAGTTCTTC. Its translation is CASSERPWEGHWNEQFF.

This clonotype was found a few times. This CDR3 is CASSVRQGSPGANVLTF. Here the CDR3 DNA reads TGCGCCAGCAGCGTACGACAGGGATCTCCTGGGGCCAACGTCCTGACTTTC. The chain is built from TRBV5-1 and TRBJ2-6; 7 nucleotides line up with TRBD1. CDR1 SGHRS and CDR2 YFSETQ come from the germline V gene. V was pared by 4 bases and J by 2 bases, with 9 bases of the junction left unmatched. This CDR3 is built from 17 residues.